The next 26 T cell receptor beta chains were all read from a single sample in a study of T cells expressing NK-cell markers. Reprocessing the 5' RACE reads, TCRdb reports a single entry for every CDR3 protein and omits DNA. The sample table includes fewer than 200,000 distinct CDR3 sequences. Sequenced sample: blood T cells: a sorted CD56 or NKG2C T cell subset, CD4+ or CD8+ T cells, or bulk PBMC T cells (not recorded which). The source of these receptors is a woman aged 18-69 years in good health.

V and J are TRBV5-1 and TRBJ1-1; absent DNA, TCRdb's TRBD1 call cannot be checked. Germline lookup yields CDR1 SGHRS and CDR2 YFSETQ. This CDR3 has 13 amino acids. Here the CDR3 reads CASSLDRDRNAFF. The entire variable domain, with the rest obtained from reference TRBV5-1 and TRBJ1-1, is as follows: KAGVTQTPRYLIKTRGQQVTLSCSPISGHRSVSWYQQTPGQGLQFLFEYFSETQRNKGNFPGRFSGRQFSNSRSEMNVSTLELGDSALYLCASSLDRDRNAFFGQGTRLTVV.

The chain recombines TRBV3-1 with TRBJ1-6. The CDR3 has 13 residues. Germline V lookup: CDR1 LGHDT, CDR2 YNNKEL (reference sequence). This CDR3 reads CASSRQGGSPLHF. The full variable domain, in which reference TRBV3-1 and TRBJ1-6 provide the parts outside the CDR3, is DTAVSQTPKYLVTQMGNDKSIKCEQNLGHDTMYWYKQDSKKFLKIMFSYNNKELIINETVPNRFSPKSPDKAHLNLHINSLELGDSAVYFCASSRQGGSPLHFGNGTRLTVT.

V is TRBV10-3 and J is TRBJ2-2; TCRdb selects TRBD1, and the lack of DNA leaves this call unchecked. Germline V gives CDR1 ENHRY, CDR2 SYGVKD. This CDR3 contains 15 residues. CDR3 sequence reads: CATSARGQTPGELFF.

The chain couples TRBV19 to TRBJ1-5; as DNA is missing, the TRBD1 call by TCRdb cannot be tested. The CDR3 contains 14 residues. Per germline, CDR1 LNHDA and CDR2 SQIVND (reference sequence). CDR3 in amino acids: CASSDPADNQPQHF.

This sequence joins TRBV5-1 and TRBJ2-3; checking the TCRdb D call of TRBD1 is not possible without DNA. Germline V CDR1 and CDR2: SGHRS, YFSETQ. This CDR3 is 16 amino acids long. CDR3 in amino acids: CASTILQGASTDTQYF. The full variable domain, rest sourced from reference TRBV5-1 and TRBJ2-3, is KAGVTQTPRYLIKTRGQQVTLSCSPISGHRSVSWYQQTPGQGLQFLFEYFSETQRNKGNFPGRFSGRQFSNSRSEMNVSTLELGDSALYLCASTILQGASTDTQYFGPGTRLTVL.

The V gene is TRBV5-1, the J gene TRBJ1-2; the TRBD1 assignment by TCRdb is unverifiable without DNA. CDR1 is SGHRS and CDR2 is YFSETQ in the germline V gene. The CDR3 runs to 15 residues. CDR3 sequence reads: CASSLDGGVGYGYTF.

The rearrangement links TRBV5-1 to TRBJ1-2; lacking DNA, the TRBD1 call made by TCRdb goes unchecked. This CDR3 has 15 amino acids. The germline gives CDR1 SGHRS, CDR2 YFSETQ. The chain's CDR3 is CASSLGDDRHFGYTF.

V is TRBV28 and J is TRBJ2-1; as DNA is missing, the TRBD1 call by TCRdb cannot be tested. CDR3 length equals 15 residues. Germline values: CDR1 MDHEN, CDR2 SYDVKM. CDR3 sequence: CASSPLSDRDNEQFF.

The V and J genes are TRBV14 and TRBJ2-3; TCRdb selects TRBD1, and the lack of DNA leaves this call unchecked. Germline V gives CDR1 SGHDN, CDR2 FVKESK. The CDR3 extends over 15 amino acids. CDR3 protein: CASSQVQGAADTQYF.

The CDR3 loop reads CASSLARRTDTQYF. This chain uses TRBV11-2 with TRBJ2-3. CDR1 SGHAT and CDR2 FQNNGV come from the germline V gene. The CDR3 covers 14 residues.

CDR3: CASSLGDRESGEQYF. The V call is TRBV5-1, the J call TRBJ2-7; the TRBD1 assignment by TCRdb is unverifiable without DNA. The CDR3 is made up of 15 amino acids. Germline lookup yields CDR1 SGHRS and CDR2 YFSETQ.

The chain employs TRBV14 and TRBJ2-3; TCRdb outputs TRBD2, but without DNA this stays unchecked. The CDR3 is 14 amino acids. CDR1 and CDR2 (germline): SGHDN, FVKESK. The CDR3 here is CASSWIAGADTQYF.

CDR3 in amino acids: CSARSPPGSTDTQYF. The gene calls are TRBV20-1 and TRBJ2-3; TCRdb's D gene call, TRBD1, goes unchecked for lack of DNA. Germline values: CDR1 DFQATT, CDR2 SNEGSKA (reference sequence). This CDR3 comprises 15 residues.

The rearrangement links TRBV5-1 to TRBJ1-4; the TCRdb call, TRBD1, lacks DNA for checking. CDR3 length: 14 residues. Germline V gene lookup returns CDR1 SGHRS and CDR2 YFSETQ. The chain's CDR3 is CASSLATGDEKLFF.

This chain uses TRBV5-1 with TRBJ2-7; TCRdb reports TRBD1, a call that lacks DNA to check it against. The germline V gene encodes CDR1 SGHRS and CDR2 YFSETQ. The CDR3 has 15 residues. The CDR3 loop is CASSLAPGQGESWYF. The variable domain in full, completed from reference TRBV5-1 and TRBJ2-7, reads KAGVTQTPRYLIKTRGQQVTLSCSPISGHRSVSWYQQTPGQGLQFLFEYFSETQRNKGNFPGRFSGRQFSNSRSEMNVSTLELGDSALYLCASSLAPGQGESWYFGPGTRLTVT.

The rearrangement joins TRBV12-3 or TRBV12-4 to TRBJ2-3; TCRdb's D gene call, TRBD1, goes unchecked for lack of DNA. This CDR3 comprises 19 residues. The CDR3 loop is CASSPPKLMTGRGTDTQYF.

This chain links TRBV28 with TRBJ1-1; the TCRdb call, TRBD1, lacks DNA for checking. The CDR3 extends over 14 amino acids. CDR1 MDHEN and CDR2 SYDVKM come from the germline V gene. The CDR3 here is CASSLPARGTEAFF. Full variable domain (outside the CDR3, taken from reference TRBV28 and TRBJ1-1): DVKVTQSSRYLVKRTGEKVFLECVQDMDHENMFWYRQDPGLGLRLIYFSYDVKMKEKGDIPEGYSVSREKKERFSLILESASTNQTSMYLCASSLPARGTEAFFGQGTRLTVV.

This sequence joins TRBV20-1 and TRBJ1-3. The CDR3 is 14 amino acids. Germline assignment: CDR1 DFQATT and CDR2 SNEGSKA (reference sequence). CDR3 in amino acids: CSARDPRAGNTIYF.

This chain uses TRBV21-1 with TRBJ2-7; no DNA is available, so the TRBD1 call from TCRdb remains unchecked. TRBV21-1 is reported as a pseudogene. CDR3 length: 15 residues. CDR3 sequence: CASSNVRQGLYEQYF.

The chain joins TRBV5-1 to TRBJ1-1. The CDR3 has 15 amino acids. In germline, CDR1 is SGHRS, CDR2 YFSETQ. Here the CDR3 reads CASSLYRGGDTEAFF.

V is TRBV20-1 and J is TRBJ2-7; no DNA is available, so the TRBD1 call from TCRdb remains unchecked. CDR1 DFQATT and CDR2 SNEGSKA come from the germline V gene (reference sequence). This CDR3 region has 13 residues. CDR3 amino acids: CSAPGAQGREQYF.

The chain couples TRBV11-1 to TRBJ2-2; TCRdb names TRBD1, which stays unverified in the absence of DNA. The CDR3 has 16 amino acids. From germline, CDR1 is SGHAT and CDR2 FQDESV (reference sequence). The CDR3 is CASSLTEWTVTGELFF.

The rearrangement links TRBV5-6 to TRBJ1-6. The CDR3 extends over 14 amino acids. CDR1 is SGHDT, CDR2 YYEEEE, per germline. CDR3 region: CASSLFFEGSPLHF.

CDR3 protein: CASSLAMFSDTQYF. V and J are TRBV7-2 and TRBJ2-3. CDR1 and CDR2 (germline): SGHTA, FQGNSA. CDR3 size: 14 residues.

The V call is TRBV7-2, the J call TRBJ1-5. This CDR3 has 15 amino acids. Germline V gene sequence: CDR1 SGHTA, CDR2 FQGNSA. The CDR3 spells CASSPRGGSNQPQHF.

The V and J genes are TRBV6-5 and TRBJ1-1; without DNA, the TCRdb call of TRBD1 cannot be checked. The germline gives CDR1 MNHEY, CDR2 SVGAGI. This CDR3 contains 15 residues. The CDR3 sequence: CASSYSWPRGTEAFF.